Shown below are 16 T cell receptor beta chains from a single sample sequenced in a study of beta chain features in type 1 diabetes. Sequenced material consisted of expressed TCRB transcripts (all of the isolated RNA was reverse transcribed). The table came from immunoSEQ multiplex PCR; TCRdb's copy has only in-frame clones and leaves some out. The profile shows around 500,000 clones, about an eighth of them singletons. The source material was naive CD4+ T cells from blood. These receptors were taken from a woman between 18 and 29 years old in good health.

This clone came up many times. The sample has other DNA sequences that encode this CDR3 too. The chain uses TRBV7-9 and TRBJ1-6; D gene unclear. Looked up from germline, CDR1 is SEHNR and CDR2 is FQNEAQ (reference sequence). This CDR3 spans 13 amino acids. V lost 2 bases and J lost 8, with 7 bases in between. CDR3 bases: TGTGCCAGCAGCTTAACCGGGGATTCACCCCTCCACTTT. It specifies CASSLTGDSPLHF.

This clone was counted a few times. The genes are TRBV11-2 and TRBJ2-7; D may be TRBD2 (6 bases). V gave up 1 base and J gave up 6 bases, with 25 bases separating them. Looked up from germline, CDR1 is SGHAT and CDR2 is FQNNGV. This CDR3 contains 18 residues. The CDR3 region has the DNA TGTGCCAGCAGCTTAGCGCGCAGCGGGCGAACCAAGACCTCCGAGCAGTACTTC. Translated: CASSLARSGRTKTSEQYF.

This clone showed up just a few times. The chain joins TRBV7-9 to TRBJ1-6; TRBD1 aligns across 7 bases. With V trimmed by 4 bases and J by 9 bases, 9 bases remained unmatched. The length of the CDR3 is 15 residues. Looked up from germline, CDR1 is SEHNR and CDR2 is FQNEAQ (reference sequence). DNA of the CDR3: TGTGCCAGCAGCTCGTCGGGACAGTATGCTTCACCCCTCCACTTT. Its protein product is CASSSSGQYASPLHF. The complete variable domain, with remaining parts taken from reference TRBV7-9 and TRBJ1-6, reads DTGVSQNPRHKITKRGQNVTFRCDPISEHNRLYWYRQTLGQGPEFLTYFQNEAQLEKSRLLSDRFSAERPKGSFSTLEIQRTEQGDSAMYLCASSSSGQYASPLHFGNGTRLTVT.

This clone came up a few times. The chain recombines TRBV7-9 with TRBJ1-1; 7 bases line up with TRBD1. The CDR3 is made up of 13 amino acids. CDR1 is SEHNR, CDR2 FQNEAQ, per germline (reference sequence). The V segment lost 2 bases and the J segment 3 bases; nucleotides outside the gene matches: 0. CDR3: CASSLQGDTEAFF. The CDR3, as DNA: TGTGCCAGCAGCTTACAGGGGGACACTGAAGCTTTCTTT.

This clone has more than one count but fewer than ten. The chain's CDR3 is CASSQDWVSGNTIYF. The CDR3 DNA reads as TGTGCCAGCAGCCAAGATTGGGTCTCGGGAAACACCATATATTTT. The gene calls are TRBV14 and TRBJ1-3, with D hard to call. V was clipped by 0 bases and J by 4 bases, with 10 bases between them. The CDR3 runs to 15 residues. Germline V CDR1 and CDR2: SGHDN, FVKESK. The whole variable domain, filled in from reference TRBV14 and TRBJ1-3, reads EAGVTQFPSHSVIEKGQTVTLRCDPISGHDNLYWYRRVMGKEIKFLLHFVKESKQDESGMPNNRFLAERTGGTYSTLKVQPAELEDSGVYFCASSQDWVSGNTIYFGEGSWLTVV.

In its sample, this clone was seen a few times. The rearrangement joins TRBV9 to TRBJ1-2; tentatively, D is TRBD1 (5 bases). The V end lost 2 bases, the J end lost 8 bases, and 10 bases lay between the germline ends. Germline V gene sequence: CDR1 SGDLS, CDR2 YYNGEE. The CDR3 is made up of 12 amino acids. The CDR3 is CASSVTGRGYTF. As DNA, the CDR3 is TGTGCCAGCAGCGTTACAGGCCGAGGCTACACCTTC.

The CDR3 region has the DNA TGTGCCAGCAGCCAAGGAGGCACTGAAGCTTTCTTT. Translated: CASSQGGTEAFF. The rearrangement links TRBV7-9 to TRBJ1-1; no firm D call. CDR1 SEHNR and CDR2 FQNEAQ come from the germline V gene (reference sequence). V lost 5 bases to trimming and J lost 4 bases, with 8 bases between them. This CDR3 region has 12 residues. Full variable domain (remainder filled in from reference TRBV7-9 and TRBJ1-1): DTGVSQNPRHKITKRGQNVTFRCDPISEHNRLYWYRQTLGQGPEFLTYFQNEAQLEKSRLLSDRFSAERPKGSFSTLEIQRTEQGDSAMYLCASSQGGTEAFFGQGTRLTVV.

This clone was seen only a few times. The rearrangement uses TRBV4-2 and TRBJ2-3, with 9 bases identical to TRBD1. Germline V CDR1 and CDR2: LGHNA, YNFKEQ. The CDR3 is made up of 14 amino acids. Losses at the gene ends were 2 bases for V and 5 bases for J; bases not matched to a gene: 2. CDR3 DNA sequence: TGTGCCAGCAGCCAAAGACAGGGGGAAGATACGCAGTATTTT. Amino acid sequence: CASSQRQGEDTQYF.

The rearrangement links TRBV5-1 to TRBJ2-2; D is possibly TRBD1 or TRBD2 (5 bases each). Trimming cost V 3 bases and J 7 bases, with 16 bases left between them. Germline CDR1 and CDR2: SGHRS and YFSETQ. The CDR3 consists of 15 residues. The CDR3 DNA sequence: TGCGCCAGCAGCTGGAACACAGCGAGGGGCGGGGAGCTGTTTTTT. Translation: CASSWNTARGGELFF.

CDR3 sequence reads: CATSRGLLGTGELFF. The DNA for the CDR3 is TGTGCCACCAGCAGAGGACTCCTTGGGACCGGGGAGCTGTTTTTT. The chain joins TRBV15 to TRBJ2-2; no clear D gene. The CDR3 loop spans 15 amino acids. Deletions cut 1 base from V and 5 bases from J, with 11 bases between. In germline, CDR1 is LNHNV, CDR2 YYDKDF (reference sequence).

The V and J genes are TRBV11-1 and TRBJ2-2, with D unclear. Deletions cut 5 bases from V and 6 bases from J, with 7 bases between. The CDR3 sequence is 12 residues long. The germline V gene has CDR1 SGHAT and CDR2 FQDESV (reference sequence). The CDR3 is CASSPLPGELFF. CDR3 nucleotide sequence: TGTGCCAGCAGCCCCCTACCCGGGGAGCTGTTTTTT.

CDR3 sequence reads: CASKGTSYNEQFF. The CDR3 DNA follows: TGTGCCAGCAAAGGCACCTCCTACAATGAGCAGTTCTTC. V is TRBV27 and J is TRBJ2-1; D ambiguous. The CDR3 runs 13 residues. Trimming pared 7 bases from V and 0 bases from J, leaving 7 bases between. Germline V gives CDR1 MNHEY, CDR2 SMNVEV (reference sequence).

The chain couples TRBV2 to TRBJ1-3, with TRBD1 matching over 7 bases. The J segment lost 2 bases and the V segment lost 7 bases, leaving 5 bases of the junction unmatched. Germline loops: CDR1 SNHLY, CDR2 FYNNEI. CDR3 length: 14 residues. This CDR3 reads CASTLQGTGNTIYF. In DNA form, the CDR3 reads TGTGCCAGCACACTACAGGGGACTGGAAACACCATATATTTT.

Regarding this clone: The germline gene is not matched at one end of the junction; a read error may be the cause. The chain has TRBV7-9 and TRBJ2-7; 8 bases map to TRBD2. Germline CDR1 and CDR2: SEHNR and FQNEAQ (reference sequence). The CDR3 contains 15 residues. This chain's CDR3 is CASSLAASGSSEQYF. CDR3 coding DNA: TGTGCCAGCAGCTTAGCGGCTAGCGGGTCCTCCGAGCAGTACTTC.

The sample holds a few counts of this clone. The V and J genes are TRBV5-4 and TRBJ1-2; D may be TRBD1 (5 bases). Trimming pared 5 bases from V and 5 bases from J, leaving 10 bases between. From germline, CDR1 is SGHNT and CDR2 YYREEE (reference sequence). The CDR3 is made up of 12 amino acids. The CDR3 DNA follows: TGTGCCAGCAGATGGGACGGGTATGGCTACACCTTC. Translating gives CASRWDGYGYTF.

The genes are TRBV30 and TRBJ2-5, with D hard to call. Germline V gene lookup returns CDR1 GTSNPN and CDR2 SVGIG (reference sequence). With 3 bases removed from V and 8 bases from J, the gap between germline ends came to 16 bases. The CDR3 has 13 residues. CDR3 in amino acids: CAWSNIGLGTQYF. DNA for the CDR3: TGTGCCTGGAGCAACATTGGCTTGGGAACCCAGTACTTC.